The 20 T cell receptor beta chains below all came from one sample that was sequenced in a study of human T cells and chemical hapten exposure. MiXCR, applied by TCRdb to the RACE reads, yields one record per CDR3 protein. The sample consists of approximately 350,000 distinct CDR3 sequences, roughly 6.9% of them appearing once. Noted time point: patch test 1, 2 weeks after DPC sensitization. Sample treatment: therapeutic diphenylcyclopropenone sensitization with weekly scalp DPC. The sample consisted of whole blood, taken in connection with sensitization to the hapten diphenylcyclopropenone (DPC). The receptors derive from a woman younger than 30 with alopecia areata. Some clones in this sample may be carry-over from other donors' samples.

V is TRBV4-2 and J is TRBJ2-3, with 8 bases lining up with TRBD2. This CDR3 comprises 17 residues. Germline V gene data show CDR1 as LGHNA and CDR2 as YNFKEQ. After removal of 1 base from V and 6 bases from J, the junction contained 12 bases not matched to a gene. The CDR3 spells CASSQGLTRGGPDTQYF. CDR3 DNA sequence: TGTGCCAGCAGCCAAGGATTGACCCGGGGGGGCCCCGATACGCAGTATTTT.

The gene calls are TRBV5-1 and TRBJ2-7; 9 bases align to TRBD1. This CDR3 comprises 15 residues. The germline CDR1 and CDR2 sequences are SGHRS and YFSETQ. The junction had 5 bases not matched to a gene; V was cut back by 0 bases and J by 4 bases. In DNA form, the CDR3 reads TGCGCCAGCAGCTTGGCTGGGACAGGGATGTACGAGCAGTACTTC. Protein: CASSLAGTGMYEQYF.

The chain links TRBV5-1 to TRBJ2-5; weak D call: TRBD2 (6 bases). Germline CDR1 is SGHRS and CDR2 is YFSETQ. The CDR3 covers 15 residues. Between the trimmed V and J ends, which lost 0 bases and 1 base, there was a span of 10 bases. The CDR3 DNA reads as TGCGCCAGCAGCTTGGACGGGGGAATCCAAGAGACCCAGTACTTC. It translates to CASSLDGGIQETQYF.

This clonotype was counted ten times or more. The chain links TRBV4-3 to TRBJ2-3; D is perhaps TRBD1 (5 bases). Germline V CDR1 and CDR2: LGHNA, YSLEER. With 1 base removed from V and 0 bases from J, the gap between germline ends came to 8 bases. This CDR3 region has 15 residues. CDR3 sequence reads: CASSQGGASTDTQYF. Here the CDR3 DNA reads TGCGCCAGCAGCCAAGGTGGGGCTAGCACAGATACGCAGTATTTT.

The chain links TRBV5-5 to TRBJ1-4; D uncertain. The CDR3 consists of 16 residues. CDR1 SGHKS and CDR2 YYEKEE come from the germline V gene (reference sequence). Trimming cost V 1 base and J 4 bases, with 14 bases left between them. CDR3 region: CASSLSGEVYNEKLFF. The CDR3 nucleotides read TGTGCCAGCAGCTTGAGCGGTGAAGTTTATAATGAAAAACTGTTTTTT.

The V gene is TRBV9, the J gene TRBJ1-5; D is perhaps TRBD1 (5 bases). Germline CDR1 is SGDLS and CDR2 is YYNGEE. This CDR3 is 14 amino acids long. The V gene lost 4 bases and the J gene lost 1 base, with 9 bases spanning the gap. The CDR3 sequence: CASSMTASNQPQHF. CDR3 DNA: TGTGCCAGCAGCATGACAGCGAGCAATCAGCCCCAGCATTTT.

This clonotype was detected a few times. The V and J genes are TRBV10-3 and TRBJ2-3, with TRBD2 as a possible D gene (6 bases). This CDR3 region has 17 residues. V was pared by 0 bases and J by 0 bases, with 13 bases between. Per germline, CDR1 ENHRY and CDR2 SYGVKD. The DNA for the CDR3 is TGTGCCATCAGTGAGTCTCGAGCGGGCTCTAGCACAGATACGCAGTATTTT. Residues: CAISESRAGSSTDTQYF.

CDR3 region: CASSYSWAADSPLHF. The CDR3, as DNA: TGTGCCAGCAGTTACTCGTGGGCGGCCGATTCACCCCTCCACTTT. The rearrangement links TRBV6-5 to TRBJ1-6; the D is unclear. The ends were cut back, 0 bases at V and 8 bases at J, with 11 bases in the middle. This CDR3 is built from 15 residues. Per the germline V gene, CDR1 is MNHEY and CDR2 is SVGAGI.

This clonotype was seen a few times. The J gene is TRBJ2-7, the V gene TRBV20-1; D unresolved. V dropped 5 bases and J dropped 0 bases, with 11 bases sitting between them. The germline V gene encodes CDR1 DFQATT and CDR2 SNEGSKA (reference sequence). This CDR3 contains 13 residues. In nucleotides, the CDR3 is TGCAGTGCTGAGGTACACAGCTCCTACGAGCAGTACTTC. Translation gives CSAEVHSSYEQYF.

This clonotype was counted only a few times. The chain is built from TRBV27 and TRBJ1-5; D is unclear. The CDR3 has 15 amino acids. Trimming shortened V by 4 bases and J by 0 bases, and 10 bases separated the two germline ends. CDR1 is MNHEY and CDR2 is SMNVEV in the germline V gene (reference sequence). In DNA, the CDR3 is TGTGCCAGCAGTTGGGCAGTCAATAGCAATCAGCCCCAGCATTTT. Residues: CASSWAVNSNQPQHF.

As to this clonotype: One end of the junction fails to match germline, which may point to a read error. J is TRBJ2-6 and V is TRBV7-7; 9 bases fit TRBD1. This CDR3 region has 18 residues. Germline-derived CDR1 and CDR2 are SSHAT and FNYEAQ (reference sequence). This CDR3 reads CASSLRPGTGSGANVLTF. CDR3 in DNA: TGTGCTAGCAGCTTACGTCCCGGGACAGGGTCTGGGGCCAACGTCCTGACTTTC.

The chain recombines TRBV3-1 with TRBJ2-3, with unresolved D. This CDR3 spans 15 amino acids. Per germline, CDR1 LGHDT and CDR2 YNNKEL (reference sequence). The germline V and J ends were trimmed by 0 bases and 0 bases, with 7 bases remaining between them. CDR3 amino acids: CASSQDRSSTDTQYF. The CDR3 coding sequence is TGTGCCAGCAGCCAAGACAGGTCTAGCACAGATACGCAGTATTTT.

This clonotype turned up a few times. The chain couples TRBV25-1 to TRBJ2-5; 11 bases match TRBD1. The CDR3 totals 15 residues. Germline-derived CDR1 and CDR2 are MGHDK and SYGVNS. V was clipped by 5 bases and J by 4 bases; unmatched bases: 6. In DNA form, the CDR3 reads TGTGCCAGCAGTATAGCGGGGACAGGGGGAGAGACCCAGTACTTC. It codes for CASSIAGTGGETQYF.

This chain connects TRBV20-1 to TRBJ1-6, with 7 bases fitting TRBD1. The CDR3 contains 14 residues. V gave up 1 base and J gave up 7 bases; unmatched junction bases: 4. Per germline, CDR1 DFQATT and CDR2 SNEGSKA (reference sequence). The CDR3 reads CSARAAGGNSPLHF. As DNA, the CDR3 is TGCAGTGCTAGAGCGGCAGGGGGGAATTCACCCCTCCACTTT.

The chain has TRBV5-5 and TRBJ1-4; 9 bases line up with TRBD1. Germline CDR1 SGHKS, CDR2 YYEKEE (reference sequence). This CDR3 is 15 amino acids long. J was trimmed by 8 bases and V by 4 bases; bases with no gene match: 9. CDR3 protein: CASSGPGQGWEKLFF. The DNA for the CDR3 is TGTGCCAGCAGCGGGCCGGGACAGGGATGGGAAAAACTGTTTTTT. Full variable domain (rest looked up from reference TRBV5-5 and TRBJ1-4): DAGVTQSPTHLIKTRGQQVTLRCSPISGHKSVSWYQQVLGQGPQFIFQYYEKEERGRGNFPDRFSARQFPNYSSELNVNALLLGDSALYLCASSGPGQGWEKLFFGSGTQLSVL.

This clonotype was seen more than once but under ten times. The genes are TRBV16 and TRBJ1-6; D unclear. V was clipped by 4 bases and J by 5 bases, with 12 bases between them. The CDR3 has 15 amino acids. CDR1 is KGHSY and CDR2 is FQNENV in the germline V gene. CDR3 bases: TGTGCCAGCAGCCCTTTCACGTCTGATAATTCACCCCTCCACTTT. Translated, it gives CASSPFTSDNSPLHF.

This clonotype was detected only a few times. V is TRBV4-2 and J is TRBJ2-4, with D perhaps matching TRBD1 (6 bases). Germline CDR1 reads LGHNA; CDR2 reads YNFKEQ. V was trimmed by 0 bases and J by 1 base, leaving 13 bases between them. CDR3 size: 17 residues. The CDR3 loop reads CASSQDWGQGAKNIQYF. The CDR3 nucleotides read TGTGCCAGCAGCCAAGATTGGGGCCAGGGGGCCAAAAACATTCAGTACTTC.

About this clonotype itself: This may be a read error: a much more frequent sequence differs by one nucleotide. The chain joins TRBV9 to TRBJ1-6; a possible D gene is TRBD1 (6 bases). Germline CDR1 reads SGDLS; CDR2 reads YYNGEE. The length of the CDR3 is 16 residues. For the CDR3, the DNA is TGTGCCAGCAGCCTAGGACAGAGCTCCTATGATTCACCCCTCCACTTT. Translated: CASSLGQSSYDSPLHF.

This clonotype was seen ten or more times. The genes are TRBV5-1 and TRBJ2-2; D is ambiguous. The CDR3 consists of 16 residues. From germline, CDR1 is SGHRS and CDR2 YFSETQ. The ends were cut back, 3 bases at V and 0 bases at J, with 12 bases in the middle. The CDR3 loop is CASSWSDGSNTGELFF. The CDR3 region has the DNA TGCGCCAGCAGCTGGAGTGACGGATCGAACACCGGGGAGCTGTTTTTT.

V is TRBV7-9 and J is TRBJ1-3; no firm D call. The CDR3 is 15 amino acids. Trimming stripped 5 bases from V and 0 bases from J, with 11 bases between. The germline V gene encodes CDR1 SEHNR and CDR2 FQNEAQ (reference sequence). This CDR3 is CASSDGSHSGNTIYF. CDR3 in DNA: TGTGCCAGCAGCGACGGGAGCCACTCTGGAAACACCATATATTTT.